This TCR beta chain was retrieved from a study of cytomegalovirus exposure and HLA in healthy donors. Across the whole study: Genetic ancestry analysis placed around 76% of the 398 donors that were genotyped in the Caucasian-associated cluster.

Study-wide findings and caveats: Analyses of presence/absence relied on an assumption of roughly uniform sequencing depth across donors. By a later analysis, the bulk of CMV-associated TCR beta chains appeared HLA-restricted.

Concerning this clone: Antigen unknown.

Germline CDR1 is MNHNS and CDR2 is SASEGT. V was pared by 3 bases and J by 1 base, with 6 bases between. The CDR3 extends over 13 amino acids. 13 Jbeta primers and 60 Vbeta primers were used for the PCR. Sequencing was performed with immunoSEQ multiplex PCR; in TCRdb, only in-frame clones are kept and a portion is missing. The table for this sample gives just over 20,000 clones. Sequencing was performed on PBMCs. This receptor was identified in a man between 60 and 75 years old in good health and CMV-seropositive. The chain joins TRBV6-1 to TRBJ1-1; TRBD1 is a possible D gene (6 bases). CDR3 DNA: TGTGCCAGCAGTGAGACAGGGAACACTGAAGCTTTCTTT. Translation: CASSETGNTEAFF.